One and the same sample provided the 4 T cell receptor beta chains below, sequenced in a study of neurological immune-mediated disorders. A single record per CDR3 protein comes from TCRdb applying MiXCR to the 5' RACE reads. This table has 40,000 to 45,000 distinct CDR3 sequences, approximately 12% appearing once. The sequenced material came from PBMCs. The receptors were sampled from a female donor in good health.

This clonotype was detected many times. Compared with germline, one end of the junction differs, possibly owing to a read error. The rearrangement joins TRBV7-2 to TRBJ1-1; D uncertain. Germline V gene data show CDR1 as SGHTA and CDR2 as FQGNSA. The CDR3 sequence is 12 residues long. DNA for the CDR3: TGTGCCAGCAGCTCCCGGAACAGTGAAGCTTTCTTT. Translation: CASSSRNSEAFF.

This clonotype has a handful of counts. Since a much larger clone is just one base distant, this may be a read error. This chain links TRBV5-1 with TRBJ2-7; 9 bases line up with TRBD1. The CDR3 has 16 amino acids. The junction had 9 bases not matched to a gene; V was cut back by 1 base and J by 4 bases. Germline CDR1 is SGHRS and CDR2 is YFSETQ. The CDR3 loop is CASSLQTGGDRYEQYF. The CDR3 nucleotides read TGCGCCAGCAGCTTGCAGACAGGGGGTGACCGTTACGAGCAGTACTTC. The full variable domain, in which reference TRBV5-1 and TRBJ2-7 provide the parts outside the CDR3, is KAGVTQTPRYLIKTRGQQVTLSCSPISGHRSVSWYQQTPGQGLQFLFEYFSETQRNKGNFPGRFSGRQFSNSRSEMNVSTLELGDSALYLCASSLQTGGDRYEQYFGPGTRLTVT.

This clonotype was seen many times. V and J are TRBV12-3 or TRBV12-4 and TRBJ1-2; perhaps TRBD1 as D (6 bases). V lost 3 bases, J lost 3 bases, and 11 bases lay in between. This CDR3 is built from 14 residues. Here the CDR3 reads CASSLGGGDYGYTF. The DNA of the CDR3 is TGTGCCAGCAGTTTGGGTGGGGGCGACTATGGCTACACCTTC.

This clonotype came up many times. The chain is built from TRBV29-1 and TRBJ1-1, with D perhaps TRBD1 (5 bases). Per the germline V gene, CDR1 is SQVTM and CDR2 is ANQGSEA. The V gene lost 3 bases and the J gene lost 1 base, with 12 bases spanning the gap. This CDR3 is built from 14 residues. CDR3 residues: CSVDYRGSNTEAFF. Here the CDR3 DNA reads TGCAGCGTTGATTATCGGGGGTCGAACACTGAAGCTTTCTTT.